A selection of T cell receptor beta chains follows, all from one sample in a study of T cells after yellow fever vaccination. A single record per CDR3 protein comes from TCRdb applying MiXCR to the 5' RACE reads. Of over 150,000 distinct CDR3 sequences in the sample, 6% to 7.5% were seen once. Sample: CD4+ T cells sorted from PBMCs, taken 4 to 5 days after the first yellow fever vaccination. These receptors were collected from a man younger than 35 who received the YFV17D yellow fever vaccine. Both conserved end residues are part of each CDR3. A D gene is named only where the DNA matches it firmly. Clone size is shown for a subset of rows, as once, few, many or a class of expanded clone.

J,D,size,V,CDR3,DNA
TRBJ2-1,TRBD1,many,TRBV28,CASSLSGQGTYNEQFF,TGTGCCAGCAGTTTGTCGGGACAGGGAACCTACAATGAGCAGTTCTTC
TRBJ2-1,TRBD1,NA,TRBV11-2,CATTQGAHNEQFF,TGTGCCACCACACAGGGGGCCCACAATGAGCAGTTCTTC
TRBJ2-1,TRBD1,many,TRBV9,CASGQGAAVYNEQFF,TGTGCCAGCGGCCAGGGGGCAGCCGTCTACAATGAGCAGTTCTTC
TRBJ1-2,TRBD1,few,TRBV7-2,CASSLVGRGRPGYTF,TGTGCCAGCAGCTTAGTGGGGAGGGGGCGCCCCGGCTACACCTTC
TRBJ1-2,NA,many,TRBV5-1,CASSLGRGNYGYTF,TGCGCCAGCAGCTTGGGCAGGGGTAACTATGGCTACACCTTC
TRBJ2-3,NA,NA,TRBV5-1,CASSWRPGEGADTQYF,TGCGCCAGCAGCTGGAGACCGGGGGAAGGGGCAGATACGCAGTATTTT
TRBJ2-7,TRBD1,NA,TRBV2,CASSARAGGLEQYF,TGTGCCAGCAGTGCTCGGGCAGGGGGCCTCGAGCAGTACTTC
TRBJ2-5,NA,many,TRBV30,CAWSVQGETQYF,TGTGCCTGGAGTGTACAGGGTGAGACCCAGTACTTC
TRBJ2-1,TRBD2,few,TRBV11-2,CASSLDHSGSSSYNEQFF,TGTGCCAGCAGCTTAGATCATAGCGGGAGCAGCTCCTACAATGAGCAGTTCTTC
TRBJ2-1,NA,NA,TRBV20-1,CSARQGSSYNEQFF,TGCAGTGCTAGACAGGGTAGCTCCTACAATGAGCAGTTCTTC
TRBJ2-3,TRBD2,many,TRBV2,CASSFLLAGGEGTDTQYF,TGTGCCAGCAGTTTTTTACTAGCGGGGGGGGAAGGCACAGATACGCAGTATTTT
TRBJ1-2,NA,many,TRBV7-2,CASSPPTEYGYTF,TGTGCCAGCAGCCCCCCGACAGAATATGGCTACACCTTC
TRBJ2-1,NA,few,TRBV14,CASSQGLDNEQFF,TGTGCCAGCAGCCAAGGTCTGGACAATGAGCAGTTCTTC
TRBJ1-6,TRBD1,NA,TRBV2,CASSGGQFGSLHF,TGTGCCAGCAGCGGGGGACAGTTCGGCTCTCTCCACTTT
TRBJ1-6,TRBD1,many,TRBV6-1,CASSGQGAGAYNSPLHF,TGTGCCAGCAGTGGCCAGGGGGCGGGGGCCTATAATTCACCCCTCCACTTT
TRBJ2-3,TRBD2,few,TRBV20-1,CSAVAGGPDTQYF,TGCAGTGCTGTAGCGGGGGGGCCAGATACGCAGTATTTT
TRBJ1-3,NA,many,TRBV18,CASSPPSEAGNTIYF,TGTGCCAGCTCACCACCATCGGAGGCTGGAAACACCATATATTTT
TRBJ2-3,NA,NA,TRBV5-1,CASSLDPGRPDTQYF,TGCGCCAGCAGCTTGGATCCAGGCCGCCCAGATACGCAGTATTTT
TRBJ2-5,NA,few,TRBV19,CASSRSIQETQYF,TGTGCCAGTAGTAGGTCCATTCAAGAGACCCAGTACTTC
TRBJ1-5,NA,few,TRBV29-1,CSVLVGNQPQHF,TGCAGCGTTTTGGTTGGTAATCAGCCCCAGCATTTT
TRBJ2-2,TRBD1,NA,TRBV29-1,CSIEGGTRELFF,TGCAGCATTGAAGGGGGCACCAGGGAGCTGTTTTTT
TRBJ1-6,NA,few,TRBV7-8,CASSLQDYGSPLHF,TGTGCCAGCAGCTTGCAGGACTATGGTTCACCCCTCCACTTT
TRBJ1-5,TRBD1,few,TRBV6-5,CASSYPGGQGNQPQHF,TGTGCCAGCAGTTACCCTGGCGGACAGGGCAATCAGCCCCAGCATTTT
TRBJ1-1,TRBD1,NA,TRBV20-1,CSARRTGGNTEAFF,TGCAGTGCCCGGCGAACAGGGGGGAACACTGAAGCTTTCTTT
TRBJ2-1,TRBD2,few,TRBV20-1,CSATGRGGYNEQFF,TGCAGTGCCACGGGGCGGGGGGGGTACAATGAGCAGTTCTTC
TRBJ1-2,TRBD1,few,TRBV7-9,CASKPGTGGDGYTF,TGTGCCAGCAAACCGGGGACAGGGGGTGATGGCTACACCTTC
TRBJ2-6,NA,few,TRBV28,CASRIPGANVLTF,TGTGCCAGCAGGATCCCTGGGGCCAACGTCCTGACTTTC
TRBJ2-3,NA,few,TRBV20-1,CSAPGRGVSSTDTQYF,TGCAGTGCTCCAGGCAGGGGGGTCTCTAGCACAGATACGCAGTATTTT
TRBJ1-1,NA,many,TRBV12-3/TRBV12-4,CASTLQGVRTEAFF,TGTGCCAGCACCCTTCAGGGCGTACGCACTGAAGCTTTCTTT
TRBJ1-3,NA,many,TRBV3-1,CASSQADGNTIYF,TGTGCCAGCAGCCAAGCTGATGGAAACACCATATATTTT
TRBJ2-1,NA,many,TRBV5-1,CASSLAQSSYNEQFF,TGCGCCAGCAGCTTGGCCCAGAGCTCCTACAATGAGCAGTTCTTC
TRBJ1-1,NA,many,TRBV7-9,CASSLGGNPNTEAFF,TGTGCCAGCAGCTTAGGAGGGAACCCGAACACTGAAGCTTTCTTT
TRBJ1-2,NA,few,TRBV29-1,CSVVIRGYGYTF,TGCAGCGTTGTTATCCGGGGGTATGGCTACACCTTC
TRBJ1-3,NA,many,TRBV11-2,CASSLGAAQQDTIYF,TGTGCCAGCAGCTTAGGGGCCGCACAGCAGGACACCATATATTTT
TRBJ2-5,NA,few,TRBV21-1,CASSVEQCSQETQYF,TGTGCCAGCAGCGTTGAACAGTGCTCCCAAGAGACCCAGTACTTC
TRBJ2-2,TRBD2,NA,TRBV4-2,CASSRTRGGRVGELFF,TGTGCCAGCAGCCGGACTCGGGGGGGCAGAGTCGGGGAGCTGTTTTTT
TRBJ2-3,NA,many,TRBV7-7,CASSSDGGTQYF,TGTGCCAGCAGCTCCGATGGCGGTACGCAGTATTTT
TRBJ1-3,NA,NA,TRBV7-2,CASSFQGHPGNTIYF,TGTGCCAGCAGCTTCCAGGGGCACCCTGGAAACACCATATATTTT
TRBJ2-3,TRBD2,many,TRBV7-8,CASSLRTSGSGTQYF,TGTGCCAGCAGCTTACGGACTAGCGGGTCTGGTACGCAGTATTTT
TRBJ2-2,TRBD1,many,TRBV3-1,CASISSGTGKVGELFF,TGTGCCAGCATATCGTCCGGGACAGGGAAGGTCGGGGAGCTGTTTTTT
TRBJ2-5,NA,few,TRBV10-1,CASSPESPAETQYF,TGCGCCAGCAGTCCAGAATCTCCGGCAGAGACCCAGTACTTC
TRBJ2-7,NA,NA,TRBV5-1,CASRDSSPDYEQYF,TGCGCCAGCAGGGACAGTTCCCCCGATTACGAGCAGTACTTC
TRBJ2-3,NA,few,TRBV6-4,CASKKVASGITDTQYF,TGTGCCAGCAAAAAGGTCGCGTCAGGAATCACAGATACGCAGTATTTT
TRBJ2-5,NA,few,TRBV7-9,CASTAGETQYF,TGTGCCAGCACGGCCGGAGAGACCCAGTACTTC
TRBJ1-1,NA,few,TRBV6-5,CASWDRQGTEAFF,TGTGCCAGCTGGGACCGCCAGGGGACTGAAGCTTTCTTT
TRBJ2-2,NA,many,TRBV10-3,CAISSETGELFF,TGTGCCATCAGTTCGGAGACCGGGGAGCTGTTTTTT
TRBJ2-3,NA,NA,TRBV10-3,CAISVSTDTQYF,TGTGCCATCAGCGTTAGCACAGATACGCAGTATTTT
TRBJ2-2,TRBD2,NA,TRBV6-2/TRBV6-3,CASILAGKFRTGELFF,TGTGCCAGCATACTAGCGGGGAAATTTAGAACCGGGGAGCTGTTTTTT
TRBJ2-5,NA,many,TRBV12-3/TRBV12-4,CASSLLTGRGTQYF,TGTGCCAGCAGCTTACTCACAGGGCGGGGGACCCAGTACTTC
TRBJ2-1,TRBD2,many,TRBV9,CASSVGRLAGGLRSYNEQFF,TGTGCCAGCAGCGTAGGGAGGCTAGCGGGGGGGCTCCGTTCCTACAATGAGCAGTTCTTC
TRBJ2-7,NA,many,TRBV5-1,CASSETERPYEQYF,TGCGCCAGCAGCGAAACAGAGCGACCCTACGAGCAGTACTTC
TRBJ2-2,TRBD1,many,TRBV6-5,CASSYRGTGGGELFF,TGTGCCAGCAGTTACCGGGGGACAGGGGGCGGGGAGCTGTTTTTT
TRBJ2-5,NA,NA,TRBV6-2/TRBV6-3,CASSYIHTGKKTQYF,TGTGCCAGCAGTTACATTCACACAGGGAAGAAGACCCAGTACTTC
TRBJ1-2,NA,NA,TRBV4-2,CASSQGKVGYTF,TGTGCCAGCAGCCAAGGGAAGGTCGGCTACACCTTC
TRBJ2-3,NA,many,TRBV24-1,CASATGTDTQYF,TGTGCCTCCGCGACGGGCACAGATACGCAGTATTTT
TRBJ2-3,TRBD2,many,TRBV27,CASMNGGIGPSTDTQYF,TGTGCCAGCATGAACGGGGGGATCGGGCCTAGCACAGATACGCAGTATTTT
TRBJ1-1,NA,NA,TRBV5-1,CASSLEATQSSAFF,TGCGCCAGCAGCTTGGAGGCAACACAGTCTAGTGCTTTCTTT
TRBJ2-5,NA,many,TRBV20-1,CSARDGTYPKETQYF,TGCAGTGCTAGAGATGGTACTTATCCTAAAGAGACCCAGTACTTC
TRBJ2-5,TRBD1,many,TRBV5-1,CASSSQGQRETQYF,TGCGCCAGCAGCTCGCAGGGACAGAGAGAGACCCAGTACTTC
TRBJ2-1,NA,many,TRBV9,CASSVVGGEQFF,TGTGCCAGCAGCGTAGTCGGCGGTGAGCAGTTCTTC